This entry lists 7 T cell receptor beta chains sequenced from one sample in a study of shared clonotypes between healthy human individuals. Here immunoSEQ multiplex PCR was the method, and the copy in TCRdb shows in-frame clones only, minus some. The table lists just over 2,000,000 clones, 85% to 95% of them singletons, with roughly 0.13% in the top ten. The specimen was naive CD4+ T cells sorted from blood. Documented subset: CD45RA+ positively selected. Every receptor here comes from a man in his late teens or twenties in good health.

The V gene is TRBV7-6, the J gene TRBJ2-7; 7 nucleotides agree with TRBD1. The CDR3 totals 15 residues. Trimming took 5 bases from V and 4 from J; bases not matched to a gene: 11. Germline V lookup: CDR1 SGHVS, CDR2 FNYEAQ. The CDR3 coding sequence is TGTGCCAGCAGCACCAAGCCGGGACAGATATACGAGCAGTACTTC. Protein: CASSTKPGQIYEQYF.

The gene calls are TRBV18 and TRBJ1-6; 8 bases map to TRBD1. J lost 10 bases, V lost 5 bases, and 10 bases had no gene match. CDR3 length equals 15 residues. Germline CDR1 and CDR2: KGHSH and LQKENI. The CDR3 loop reads CASSSSTGGRSPLHF. The CDR3 DNA reads as TGTGCCAGCTCATCTTCCACAGGGGGTAGGTCACCCCTCCACTTT. Complete variable domain (other parts from reference TRBV18 and TRBJ1-6): NAGVMQNPRHLVRRRGQEARLRCSPMKGHSHVYWYRQLPEEGLKFMVYLQKENIIDESGMPKERFSAEFPKEGPSILRIQQVVRGDSAAYFCASSSSTGGRSPLHFGNGTRLTVT.

The chain uses TRBV5-4 and TRBJ2-2; the match to TRBD1 covers 10 bases. Germline loops: CDR1 SGHNT, CDR2 YYREEE (reference sequence). This CDR3 has 15 amino acids. Trimming took 3 bases from V and 3 from J; bases not matched to a gene: 2. Here the CDR3 DNA reads TGTGCCAGCAGCTACGGACAGGGGGACACCGGGGAGCTGTTTTTT. Amino acids: CASSYGQGDTGELFF.

The J gene is TRBJ2-3, the V gene TRBV5-1; TRBD1 matches at 8 bases. With 9 bases clipped from V and 6 bases from J, the junction kept 21 bases outside the gene matches. This CDR3 is built from 17 residues. Germline V gene data show CDR1 as SGHRS and CDR2 as YFSETQ. The CDR3, as DNA: TGCGCCACCTTATTCGATCGGACAGGGAACCTTTCGGATACGCAGTATTTT. Translation gives CATLFDRTGNLSDTQYF. The full variable domain, completed using reference TRBV5-1 and TRBJ2-3, is KAGVTQTPRYLIKTRGQQVTLSCSPISGHRSVSWYQQTPGQGLQFLFEYFSETQRNKGNFPGRFSGRQFSNSRSEMNVSTLELGDSALYLCATLFDRTGNLSDTQYFGPGTRLTVL.

The genes are TRBV2 and TRBJ2-2, with TRBD1 as a possible D gene (5 bases). V dropped 8 bases and J dropped 0 bases, with 10 bases sitting between them. The CDR3 totals 14 residues. Germline-derived CDR1 and CDR2 are SNHLY and FYNNEI. CDR3 nucleotides: TGTGCCAGCCAACCGGACACGAACACCGGGGAGCTGTTTTTT. Translation: CASQPDTNTGELFF.

The chain links TRBV29-1 to TRBJ2-1; the D gene is possibly TRBD2 (5 bases). Germline-derived CDR1 and CDR2 are SQVTM and ANQGSEA. The CDR3 has 14 residues. V was clipped by 7 bases and J by 3 bases, with 16 bases between them. The CDR3 DNA follows: TGCAGCGCCTCCCCCGTAGACTACTACAATGAGCAGTTCTTC. Its protein is CSASPVDYYNEQFF.

This chain connects TRBV30 to TRBJ2-5; the match to TRBD1 covers 9 bases. V trimming: 0 bases; J trimming: 5 bases; junction bases outside the gene matches: 16. Germline V gene sequence: CDR1 GTSNPN, CDR2 SVGIG (reference sequence). The CDR3 spans 18 residues. CDR3 bases: TGTGCCTGGAGTGTACGGTACATACAGGGGGCGCGGGGGGAGACCCAGTACTTC. Protein sequence: CAWSVRYIQGARGETQYF.